The clone carrying this T cell receptor beta chain has only a few counts. The entry originates in a study of T-cell memory formation after mild COVID-19. One entry per CDR3 protein, called by TCRdb with MiXCR from the 5' RACE reads. The table shows some 440,000 distinct CDR3 sequences, with about 23% occurring only once. Germline V gene data show CDR1 as ENHRY and CDR2 as SYGVKD. Unmatched junction bases numbered 3, after V lost 0 bases and J lost 0 bases. The CDR3 contains 17 residues. This chain links TRBV10-3 with TRBJ2-1; TRBD1 matches at 9 bases. Specimen: PBMCs or a T cell subset sorted from them (not recorded which). This clonotype was sampled from an adult woman who had mild COVID-19 (a few samples of this study predate the infection). Cell type and time point are not known. The DNA for the CDR3 is TGTGCCATCAGTGAGTCCCGGGACAGGGTCTCCTACAATGAGCAGTTCTTC. It specifies CAISESRDRVSYNEQFF.